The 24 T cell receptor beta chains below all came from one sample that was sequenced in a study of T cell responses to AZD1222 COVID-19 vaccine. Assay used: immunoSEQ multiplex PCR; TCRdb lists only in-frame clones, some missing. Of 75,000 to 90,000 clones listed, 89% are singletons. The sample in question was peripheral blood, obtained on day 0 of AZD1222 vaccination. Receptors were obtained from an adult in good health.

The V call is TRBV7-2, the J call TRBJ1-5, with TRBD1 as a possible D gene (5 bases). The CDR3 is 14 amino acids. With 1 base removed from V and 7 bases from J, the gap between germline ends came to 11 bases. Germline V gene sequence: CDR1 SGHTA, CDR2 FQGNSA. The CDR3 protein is CASSLGAGWQPQHF. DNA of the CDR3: TGTGCCAGCAGCTTAGGGGCAGGGTGGCAGCCCCAGCATTTT.

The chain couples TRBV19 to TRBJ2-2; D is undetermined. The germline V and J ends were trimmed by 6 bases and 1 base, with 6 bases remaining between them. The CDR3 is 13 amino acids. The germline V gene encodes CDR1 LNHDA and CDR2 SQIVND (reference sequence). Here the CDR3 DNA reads TGTGCCAGTAGGGCAGGGAACACCGGGGAGCTGTTTTTT. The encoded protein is CASRAGNTGELFF.

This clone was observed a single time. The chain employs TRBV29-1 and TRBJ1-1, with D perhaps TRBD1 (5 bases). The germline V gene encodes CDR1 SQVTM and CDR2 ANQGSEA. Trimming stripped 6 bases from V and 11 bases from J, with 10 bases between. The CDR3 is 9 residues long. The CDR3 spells CSVGANAFF. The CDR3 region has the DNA TGCAGCGTCGGGGCCAACGCTTTCTTT.

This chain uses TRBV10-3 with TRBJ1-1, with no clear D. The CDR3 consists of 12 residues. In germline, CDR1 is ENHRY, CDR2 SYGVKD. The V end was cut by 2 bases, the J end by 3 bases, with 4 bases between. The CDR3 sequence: CAISEKDTEAFF. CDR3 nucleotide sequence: TGTGCCATCAGTGAGAAAGACACTGAAGCTTTCTTT.

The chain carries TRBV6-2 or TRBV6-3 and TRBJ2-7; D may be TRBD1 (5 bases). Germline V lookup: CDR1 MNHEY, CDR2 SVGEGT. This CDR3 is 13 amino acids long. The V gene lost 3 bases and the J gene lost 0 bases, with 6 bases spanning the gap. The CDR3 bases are TGTGCCAGCAGTTATGACAGCTCCTACGAGCAGTACTTC. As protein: CASSYDSSYEQYF.

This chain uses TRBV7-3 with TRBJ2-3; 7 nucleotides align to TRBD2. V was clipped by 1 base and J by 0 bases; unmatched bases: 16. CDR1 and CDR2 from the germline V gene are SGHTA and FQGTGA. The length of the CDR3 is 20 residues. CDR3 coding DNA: TGTGCCAGCAGCTTAAATGGGGGGAAATCTAGCGGCTTGAGCACAGATACGCAGTATTTT. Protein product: CASSLNGGKSSGLSTDTQYF.

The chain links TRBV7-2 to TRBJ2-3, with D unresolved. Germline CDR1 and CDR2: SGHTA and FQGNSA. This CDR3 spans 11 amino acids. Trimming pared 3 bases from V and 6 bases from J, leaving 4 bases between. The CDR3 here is CASSFRDTQYF. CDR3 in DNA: TGTGCCAGCAGCTTCCGGGATACGCAGTATTTT.

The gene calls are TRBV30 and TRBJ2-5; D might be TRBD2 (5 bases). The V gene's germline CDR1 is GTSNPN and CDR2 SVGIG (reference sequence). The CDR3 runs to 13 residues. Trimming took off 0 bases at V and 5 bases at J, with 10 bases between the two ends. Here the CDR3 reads CAWSVGGRETQYF. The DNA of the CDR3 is TGTGCCTGGAGTGTAGGAGGTCGTGAGACCCAGTACTTC.

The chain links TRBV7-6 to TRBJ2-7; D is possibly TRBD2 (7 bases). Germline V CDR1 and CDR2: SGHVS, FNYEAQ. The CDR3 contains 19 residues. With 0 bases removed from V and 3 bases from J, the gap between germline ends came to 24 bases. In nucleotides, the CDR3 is TGTGCCAGCAGCTTAGCGGCCGGACCGCTGGGGGGGCTTGACTACGAGCAGTACTTC. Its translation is CASSLAAGPLGGLDYEQYF.

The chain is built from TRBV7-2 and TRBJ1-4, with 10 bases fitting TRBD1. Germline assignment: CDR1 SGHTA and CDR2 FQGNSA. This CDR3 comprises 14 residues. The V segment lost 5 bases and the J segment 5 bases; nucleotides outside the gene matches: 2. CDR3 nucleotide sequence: TGTGCCAGCAGCCCGGACAGGGGGAATGAAAAACTGTTTTTT. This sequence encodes CASSPDRGNEKLFF.

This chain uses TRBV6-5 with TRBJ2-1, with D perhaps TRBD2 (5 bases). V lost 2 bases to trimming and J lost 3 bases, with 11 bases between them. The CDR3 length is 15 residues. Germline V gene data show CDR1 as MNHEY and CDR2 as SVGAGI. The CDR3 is CASSYAEAVYNEQFF. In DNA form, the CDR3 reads TGTGCCAGCAGTTACGCGGAGGCCGTCTACAATGAGCAGTTCTTC.

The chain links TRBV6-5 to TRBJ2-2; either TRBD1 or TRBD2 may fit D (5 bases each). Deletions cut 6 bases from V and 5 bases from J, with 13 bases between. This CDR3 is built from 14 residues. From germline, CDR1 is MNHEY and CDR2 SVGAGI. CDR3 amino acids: CASSYAGRTGELFF. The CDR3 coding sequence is TGTGCCAGCAGCTACGCAGGGAGAACCGGGGAGCTGTTTTTT.

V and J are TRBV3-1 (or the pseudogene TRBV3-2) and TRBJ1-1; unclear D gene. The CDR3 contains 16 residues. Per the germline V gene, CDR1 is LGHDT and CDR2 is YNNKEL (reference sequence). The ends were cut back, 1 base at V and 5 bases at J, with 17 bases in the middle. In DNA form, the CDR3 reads TGTGCCAGCAGCCAAGTGGGCGTTCTTACCGAGACTGAAGCTTTCTTT. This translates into CASSQVGVLTETEAFF.

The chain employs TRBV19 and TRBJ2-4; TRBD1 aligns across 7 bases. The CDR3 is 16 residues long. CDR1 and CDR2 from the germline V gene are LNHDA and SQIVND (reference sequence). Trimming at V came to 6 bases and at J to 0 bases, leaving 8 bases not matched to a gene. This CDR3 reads CASSHDRELAKNIQYF. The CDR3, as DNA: TGTGCCAGTAGCCACGACAGGGAACTAGCCAAAAACATTCAGTACTTC.

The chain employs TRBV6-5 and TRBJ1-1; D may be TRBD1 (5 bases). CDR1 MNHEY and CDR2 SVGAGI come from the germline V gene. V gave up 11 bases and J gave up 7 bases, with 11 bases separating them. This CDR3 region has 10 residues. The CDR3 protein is CAVGGVEAFF. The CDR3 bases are TGTGCCGTGGGAGGGGTTGAAGCTTTCTTT.

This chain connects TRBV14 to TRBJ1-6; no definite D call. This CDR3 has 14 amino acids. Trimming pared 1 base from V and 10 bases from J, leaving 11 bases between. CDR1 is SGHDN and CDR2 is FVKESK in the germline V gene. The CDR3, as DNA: TGTGCCAGCAGCCAAGCCCCCGCGGGATCACCCCTCCACTTT. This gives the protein CASSQAPAGSPLHF.

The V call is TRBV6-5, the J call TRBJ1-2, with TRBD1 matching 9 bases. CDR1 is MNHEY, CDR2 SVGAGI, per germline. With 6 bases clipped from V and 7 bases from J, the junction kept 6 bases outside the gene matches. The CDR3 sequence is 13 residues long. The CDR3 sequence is CASRLGDRAGYTF. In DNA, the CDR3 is TGTGCCAGCAGATTGGGGGACAGGGCTGGCTACACCTTC.

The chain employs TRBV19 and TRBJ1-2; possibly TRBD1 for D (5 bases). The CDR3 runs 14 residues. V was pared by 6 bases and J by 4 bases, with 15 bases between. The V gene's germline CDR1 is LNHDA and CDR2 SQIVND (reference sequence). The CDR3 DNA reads TGTGCCAGTAGAGATTGGGGGAACGGCTATGGCTACACCTTC. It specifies CASRDWGNGYGYTF.

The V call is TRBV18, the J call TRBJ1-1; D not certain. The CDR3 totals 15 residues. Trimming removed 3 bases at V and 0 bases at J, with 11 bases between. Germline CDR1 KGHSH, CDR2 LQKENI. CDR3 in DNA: TGTGCCAGCTCACCCCAGTGGGAACTGAACACTGAAGCTTTCTTT. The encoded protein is CASSPQWELNTEAFF.

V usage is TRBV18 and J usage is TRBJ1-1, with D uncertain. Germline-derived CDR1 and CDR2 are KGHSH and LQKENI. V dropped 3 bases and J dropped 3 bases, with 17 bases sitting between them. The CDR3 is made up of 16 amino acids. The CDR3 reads CASSPSLTGMDTEAFF. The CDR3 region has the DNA TGTGCCAGCTCACCGTCCTTAACGGGGATGGACACTGAAGCTTTCTTT.

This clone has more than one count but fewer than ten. The DNA for the CDR3 is TGTGCCAGCAGTGACTCGACTAGCGGCACCGGGGAGCTGTTTTTT. It translates to CASSDSTSGTGELFF. The chain joins TRBV6-4 to TRBJ2-2; TRBD2 matches at 9 bases. This CDR3 has 15 amino acids. Germline V gene data show CDR1 as MRHNA and CDR2 as SNTAGT. V gave up 0 bases and J gave up 4 bases; unmatched junction bases: 0.

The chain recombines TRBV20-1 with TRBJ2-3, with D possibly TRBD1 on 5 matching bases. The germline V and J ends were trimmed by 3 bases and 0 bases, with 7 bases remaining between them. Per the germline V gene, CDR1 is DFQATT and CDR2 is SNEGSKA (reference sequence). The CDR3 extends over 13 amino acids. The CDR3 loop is CSASDSSTDTQYF. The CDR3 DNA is TGCAGTGCTAGTGACAGTAGCACAGATACGCAGTATTTT.

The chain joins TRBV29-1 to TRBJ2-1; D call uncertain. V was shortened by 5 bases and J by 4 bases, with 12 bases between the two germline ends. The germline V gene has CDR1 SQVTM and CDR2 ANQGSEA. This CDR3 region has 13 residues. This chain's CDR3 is CSVKGDSYNEQFF. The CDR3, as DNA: TGCAGCGTTAAAGGAGACTCTTACAATGAGCAGTTCTTC.

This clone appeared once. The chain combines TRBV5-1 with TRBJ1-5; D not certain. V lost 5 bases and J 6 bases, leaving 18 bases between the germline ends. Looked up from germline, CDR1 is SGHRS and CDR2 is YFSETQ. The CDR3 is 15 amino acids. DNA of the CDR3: TGCGCCAGCAGTAGGGAAGACATGAGTACTCAGCCCCAGCATTTT. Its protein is CASSREDMSTQPQHF.